A single sample gave rise to the 25 T cell receptor beta chains below, sequenced in a study of vaccination effects on CD4 cells after COVID-19. Their antigen targets remain unknown. Sequencing was performed with immunoSEQ multiplex PCR; in TCRdb, only in-frame clones are kept and a portion is missing. The sample has tens of thousands of clones, around 80% seen once; the top ten hold about 5%. Scientists isolated CD4+ T cells after an approximately 10-day culture period ended. The person had PCR-confirmed SARS-CoV-2 infection between March and December 2020. Each participant was given two doses of one vaccine (BNT162b2 or mRNA-1273). The starting material was CD4+ T cells from PBMCs cultured without peptide, obtained after COVID-19 vaccination. Every receptor here comes from a human donor who had a prior SARS-CoV-2 infection.

The chain combines TRBV6-1 with TRBJ1-6; D is undetermined. Germline assignment: CDR1 MNHNS and CDR2 SASEGT. The CDR3 is 15 amino acids. V was pared by 1 base and J by 9 bases, with 13 bases between. The DNA of the CDR3 is TGTGCCAGCAGTGAAGGGTGGATAACCAGTTCACCCCTCCACTTT. This encodes CASSEGWITSSPLHF.

J is TRBJ2-7 and V is TRBV7-2, with D possibly called TRBD1 or TRBD2 (5 bases each). Per the germline V gene, CDR1 is SGHTA and CDR2 is FQGNSA. V was trimmed by 4 bases and J by 7 bases, leaving 14 bases between them. This CDR3 has 13 amino acids. The CDR3 region is CASSSYQGAEQYF. CDR3 bases: TGTGCCAGCAGCTCATACCAGGGAGCAGAGCAGTACTTC.

This rearrangement joins TRBV5-1 to TRBJ2-5; 12 bases line up with TRBD2. V shed 6 bases and J 2 bases; nucleotides not matched to a gene: 8. The CDR3 runs 16 residues. Per the germline V gene, CDR1 is SGHRS and CDR2 is YFSETQ. CDR3 in amino acids: CASTTAGLAGQETQYF. DNA of the CDR3: TGCGCCAGCACGACGGCGGGACTAGCGGGTCAAGAGACCCAGTACTTC.

This clone appeared a single time. The rearrangement uses TRBV7-2 and TRBJ1-2; D remains ambiguous. Germline CDR1 reads SGHTA; CDR2 reads FQGNSA. V was trimmed by 5 bases and J by 1 base, leaving 8 bases between them. The CDR3 runs to 13 residues. The CDR3 reads CASSLISNYGYTF. The CDR3 bases are TGTGCCAGCAGCCTGATTAGTAACTATGGCTACACCTTC.

The V gene is TRBV6-5, the J gene TRBJ1-1; TRBD1 matches at 7 bases. This CDR3 contains 15 residues. Germline assignment: CDR1 MNHEY and CDR2 SVGAGI. With 6 bases clipped from V and 6 bases from J, the junction kept 13 bases outside the gene matches. In DNA form, the CDR3 reads TGTGCCAGCAGCGTACAGGGACAGCTTAACGCTGAAGCTTTCTTT. Translating gives CASSVQGQLNAEAFF.

The chain links TRBV30 to TRBJ1-1, with D perhaps TRBD1 (6 bases). This CDR3 is built from 11 residues. Per germline, CDR1 GTSNPN and CDR2 SVGIG (reference sequence). Trimming shortened V by 8 bases and J by 7 bases, and 14 bases separated the two germline ends. The CDR3 loop is CAGFRGNEAFF. As DNA, the CDR3 is TGTGCCGGCTTCAGGGGAAATGAAGCTTTCTTT.

V is TRBV11-2 and J is TRBJ2-2, with D perhaps TRBD2 (6 bases). The CDR3 is made up of 14 amino acids. Germline CDR1 SGHAT, CDR2 FQNNGV. V was cut by 9 bases and J by 3 bases, with 14 bases left in between. The CDR3 DNA sequence: TGTGCCAGTTATCCAAGGGAGGACACCGGGGAGCTGTTTTTT. Its translation: CASYPREDTGELFF.

This clone was picked up one time. The chain is built from TRBV7-2 and TRBJ1-2; D remains ambiguous. V lost 5 bases and J 8 bases, leaving 15 bases between the germline ends. From germline, CDR1 is SGHTA and CDR2 FQGNSA. CDR3 length: 13 amino acids. CDR3 DNA: TGTGCCAGCAGCCAACGGCGCGGGATCGGCTACACCTTC. Translation: CASSQRRGIGYTF.

The rearrangement links TRBV7-8 to TRBJ1-5, with TRBD1 as a possible D gene (5 bases). V gave up 5 bases and J gave up 6 bases, with 14 bases separating them. This CDR3 is built from 14 residues. Looked up from germline, CDR1 is SGHVS and CDR2 is FQNEAQ. The CDR3 sequence: CASSPWGVGQPQHF. CDR3 nucleotide sequence: TGTGCCAGCAGCCCCTGGGGGGTGGGTCAGCCCCAGCATTTT.

This clone came up a few times. This chain connects TRBV3-1 (or the pseudogene TRBV3-2) to TRBJ2-7; 8 bases match TRBD2. Losses at the gene ends were 6 bases for V and 6 bases for J; bases not matched to a gene: 16. From germline, CDR1 is LGHDT and CDR2 YNNKEL (reference sequence). The CDR3 runs to 16 residues. Here the CDR3 reads CASSPGLAGGGFEQYF. CDR3 DNA: TGTGCCAGCAGTCCCGGACTAGCCGGGGGTGGATTCGAGCAGTACTTC.

The CDR3 nucleotides are TGTGCCAGCAGCCCAGCTCCTGGTAGGGAGTACAATGAGCAGTTCTTC. Amino acid sequence: CASSPAPGREYNEQFF. J is TRBJ2-1 and V is TRBV11-3; D may be TRBD2 (5 bases). CDR3 length: 16 amino acids. CDR1 is SGHNT and CDR2 is YENEEA in the germline V gene. The V end lost 5 bases, the J end lost 4 bases, and 18 bases lay between the germline ends.

This rearrangement joins TRBV7-2 to TRBJ2-3; the match to TRBD2 covers 10 bases. The V gene end was trimmed by 6 bases and the J gene end by 4 bases; junction bases not matched to a gene: 10. Germline CDR1 reads SGHTA; CDR2 reads FQGNSA. CDR3 length equals 16 residues. The CDR3 DNA is TGTGCCAGCAGGCTTTCTAGCGGGAGTATCGCAGATACGCAGTATTTT. Amino acid sequence: CASRLSSGSIADTQYF.

V gene TRBV5-1 combines with J gene TRBJ2-5, with D perhaps matching TRBD2 (5 bases). CDR3 length: 13 amino acids. V was clipped by 4 bases and J by 1 base, with 8 bases between them. Germline loops: CDR1 SGHRS, CDR2 YFSETQ. The CDR3 bases are TGCGCCAGCAGCCAACTAGTCCAAGAGACCCAGTACTTC. Translation gives CASSQLVQETQYF. Filled out from reference TRBV5-1 and TRBJ2-5, the complete variable domain reads KAGVTQTPRYLIKTRGQQVTLSCSPISGHRSVSWYQQTPGQGLQFLFEYFSETQRNKGNFPGRFSGRQFSNSRSEMNVSTLELGDSALYLCASSQLVQETQYFGPGTRLLVL.

The gene calls are TRBV15 and TRBJ1-2; perhaps TRBD1 as D (5 bases). The CDR3 is made up of 11 amino acids. Germline values: CDR1 LNHNV, CDR2 YYDKDF (reference sequence). Between the trimmed V and J ends, which lost 1 base and 8 bases, there was a span of 5 bases. The CDR3 nucleotides are TGTGCCACCAGCAGAGGGACAGGCTACACCTTC. The encoded protein is CATSRGTGYTF.

This chain uses TRBV11-2 with TRBJ1-2, with TRBD1 identical over 7 bases. Germline V gives CDR1 SGHAT, CDR2 FQNNGV. V lost 1 base to trimming and J lost 0 bases; unmatched junction nucleotides: 5. The length of the CDR3 is 16 residues. CDR3 region: CASSLVLGTANYGYTF. Written as DNA, the CDR3 is TGTGCCAGCAGCTTAGTTCTAGGGACAGCTAACTATGGCTACACCTTC.

V usage is TRBV29-1 and J usage is TRBJ2-3; no clear D. Trimming removed 4 bases at V and 3 bases at J, with 11 bases between. This CDR3 comprises 13 residues. CDR1 and CDR2 from the germline V gene are SQVTM and ANQGSEA. The CDR3 DNA sequence: TGCAGCGTTGGCCCTGACGGTACAGATACGCAGTATTTT. It specifies CSVGPDGTDTQYF.

V and J are TRBV7-9 and TRBJ2-3; D possibly corresponds to TRBD1 (6 bases). Germline V gene sequence: CDR1 SEHNR, CDR2 FQNEAQ (reference sequence). Trimming removed 11 bases from V and 1 base from J, with 13 bases in between. CDR3 length: 13 amino acids. The DNA of the CDR3 is TGTGCCGAGGAGAAGGGGGGCACAGATACGCAGTATTTT. It specifies CAEEKGGTDTQYF.

CDR3 nucleotide sequence: TGTGCCAGCACCCAAATCCCCAGGGGGCTGGTTTCGTACGAGCAGTACTTC. This sequence encodes CASTQIPRGLVSYEQYF. The genes are TRBV9 and TRBJ2-7, with 8 nucleotides matching TRBD1. The CDR3 is 17 amino acids. V was clipped by 6 bases and J by 4 bases; unmatched bases: 18. Per germline, CDR1 SGDLS and CDR2 YYNGEE.

This clone was observed a few times. This sequence joins TRBV27 and TRBJ2-5; 8 bases line up with TRBD1. V lost 5 bases and J lost 7; bases outside the gene matches: 15. This CDR3 is 16 amino acids long. Per the germline V gene, CDR1 is MNHEY and CDR2 is SMNVEV (reference sequence). CDR3 nucleotides: TGTGCCAGCAGTCCCAGCCGGGCAGGGGGCGTTGGGACCCAGTACTTC. Translating gives CASSPSRAGGVGTQYF.

V gene TRBV11-2 combines with J gene TRBJ2-3, with D hard to call. Germline-derived CDR1 and CDR2 are SGHAT and FQNNGV. The CDR3 runs 14 residues. V was cut by 3 bases and J by 5 bases, with 12 bases left in between. The CDR3 nucleotides read TGTGCCAGCAGCTTTTTGGGTTTTGGAGATACGCAGTATTTT. Protein: CASSFLGFGDTQYF.

The chain joins TRBV19 to TRBJ2-3; D is unclear. Germline assignment: CDR1 LNHDA and CDR2 SQIVND (reference sequence). There are 13 residues in the CDR3. Trimming removed 8 bases from V and 6 bases from J, with 15 bases in between. In DNA, the CDR3 is TGTGCCAGTTCGTACCTGGGCCAGGATACGCAGTATTTT. Its translation is CASSYLGQDTQYF.

The chain recombines TRBV5-1 with TRBJ2-7; TRBD2 matches at 8 bases. The CDR3 runs 17 residues. The V gene end was trimmed by 2 bases and the J gene end by 3 bases; junction bases not matched to a gene: 13. Germline V lookup: CDR1 SGHRS, CDR2 YFSETQ. This chain's CDR3 is CASSFSPGGQGDYEQYF. The CDR3 DNA is TGCGCCAGCAGCTTCTCTCCGGGGGGGCAGGGCGACTACGAGCAGTACTTC.

This clone was counted between two and nine times. V and J are TRBV7-9 and TRBJ2-1, with 9 bases aligning to TRBD1. The CDR3 sequence is 15 residues long. Trimming cost V 5 bases and J 8 bases; bases outside gene matches: 10. Germline V gene sequence: CDR1 SEHNR, CDR2 FQNEAQ (reference sequence). DNA for the CDR3: TGTGCCAGCAGCCCCCGACAGGGGGTGTTCTATGAGCAGTTCTTC. Amino acids: CASSPRQGVFYEQFF.

The chain is built from TRBV24-1 and TRBJ2-5; no definite D call. The ends were cut back, 5 bases at V and 1 base at J, with 7 bases in the middle. The germline V gene encodes CDR1 KGHDR and CDR2 SFDVKD. The CDR3 runs 13 residues. CDR3 residues: CATSAVSQETQYF. CDR3 nucleotide sequence: TGTGCCACCAGTGCGGTATCCCAAGAGACCCAGTACTTC.

The chain combines TRBV27 with TRBJ1-5, with 8 bases lining up with TRBD1. Germline values: CDR1 MNHEY, CDR2 SMNVEV (reference sequence). This CDR3 region has 16 residues. The J segment lost 6 bases and the V segment lost 5 bases, leaving 12 bases of the junction unmatched. CDR3 region: CASSPGTGFSGQPQHF. Written as DNA, the CDR3 is TGTGCCAGCAGTCCCGGGACAGGCTTCAGCGGTCAGCCCCAGCATTTT.